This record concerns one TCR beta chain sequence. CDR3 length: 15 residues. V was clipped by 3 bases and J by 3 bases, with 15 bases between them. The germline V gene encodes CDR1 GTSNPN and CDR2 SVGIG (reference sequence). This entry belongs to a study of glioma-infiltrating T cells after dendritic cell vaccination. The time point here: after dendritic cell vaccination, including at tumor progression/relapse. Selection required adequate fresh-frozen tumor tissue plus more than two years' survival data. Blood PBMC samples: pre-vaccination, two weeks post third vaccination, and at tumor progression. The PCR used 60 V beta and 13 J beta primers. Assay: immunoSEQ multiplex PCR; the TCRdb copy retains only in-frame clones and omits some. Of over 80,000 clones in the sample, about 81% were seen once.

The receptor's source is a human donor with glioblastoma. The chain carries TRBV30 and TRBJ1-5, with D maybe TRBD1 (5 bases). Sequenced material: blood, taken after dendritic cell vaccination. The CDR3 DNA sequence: TGTGCCTGGAGCGCAAACACAGGAAACAATCAGCCCCAGCATTTT. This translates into CAWSANTGNNQPQHF.